The 14 T cell receptor beta chains presented below share a single source sample, sequenced in a study of blood T cell repertoires in COVID-19. Sequencing used immunoSEQ multiplex PCR; TCRdb keeps in-frame clones, though not all of them. The data show approximately 60,000 clones, with roughly 80% seen just once and 13% to 15% held by the top ten. Sequenced material: peripheral blood. Receptors were obtained from a man in his fifties or sixties with COVID-19, enrolled during active disease.

The chain links TRBV11-3 to TRBJ2-7, with TRBD1 matching over 8 bases. J was trimmed by 1 base and V by 8 bases; bases with no gene match: 4. Germline V gene lookup returns CDR1 SGHNT and CDR2 YENEEA. The CDR3 has 13 amino acids. The CDR3 DNA sequence: TGTGCCAGCCTAGGACAGGGTTCCTACGAGCAGTACTTC. It encodes CASLGQGSYEQYF. The whole variable domain, filled in from reference TRBV11-3 and TRBJ2-7, reads EAGVVQSPRYKIIEKKQPVAFWCNPISGHNTLYWYLQNLGQGPELLIRYENEEAVDDSQLPKDRFSAERLKGVDSTLKIQPAELGDSAVYLCASLGQGSYEQYFGPGTRLTVT.

The table lists this clone with a few counts. This rearrangement joins TRBV5-1 to TRBJ1-2; 7 bases fit TRBD1. V lost 0 bases, J lost 1 base, and 0 bases stayed unmatched. This CDR3 is 14 amino acids long. Germline CDR1 SGHRS, CDR2 YFSETQ. CDR3 residues: CASSLGQGNYGYTF. The CDR3 region has the DNA TGCGCCAGCAGCTTGGGACAGGGTAACTATGGCTACACCTTC.

V gene TRBV6-5 combines with J gene TRBJ1-2; possible D gene TRBD1, 5 bases. Per germline, CDR1 MNHEY and CDR2 SVGAGI. This CDR3 comprises 12 residues. Trimming cost V 5 bases and J 6 bases, with 10 bases left between them. CDR3 in DNA: TGTGCCAGCAGTACGCGACAGAATGGCTACACCTTC. Translating it yields CASSTRQNGYTF.

There are a few counts of this clone. J is TRBJ2-1 and V is TRBV5-4; D gene uncertain. The germline V gene encodes CDR1 SGHNT and CDR2 YYREEE (reference sequence). The CDR3 spans 14 residues. Trimming removed 0 bases from V and 5 bases from J, with 9 bases in between. Here the CDR3 reads CASSLGTANNEQFF. For the CDR3, the DNA is TGTGCCAGCAGCTTGGGAACAGCTAACAATGAGCAGTTCTTC.

This rearrangement joins TRBV28 to TRBJ1-1, with TRBD1 matching 8 bases. Per germline, CDR1 MDHEN and CDR2 SYDVKM. J gave up 5 bases and V 8 bases, and 13 bases lay outside the gene matches. This CDR3 comprises 15 residues. CDR3 region: CASSGITGGGTEAFF. CDR3 sequence (DNA): TGTGCCAGCTCCGGGATTACAGGGGGAGGGACTGAAGCTTTCTTT.

This chain joins TRBV2 and TRBJ1-1; a possible D gene is TRBD1 (6 bases). Germline loops: CDR1 SNHLY, CDR2 FYNNEI. This CDR3 contains 13 residues. The V end was cut by 6 bases, the J end by 3 bases, with 11 bases between. CDR3: CASRQGFDTEAFF. CDR3 coding DNA: TGTGCCAGCAGACAGGGATTCGACACTGAAGCTTTCTTT.

CDR3 DNA: TGTGCCAGCAGCTTGGCTTACCTGAACACTGAAGCTTTCTTT. This sequence encodes CASSLAYLNTEAFF. This chain joins TRBV7-2 and TRBJ1-1; D gene uncertain. CDR1 and CDR2 (germline): SGHTA, FQGNSA. The CDR3 has 14 amino acids. Between the trimmed V and J ends, which lost 3 bases and 0 bases, there was a span of 8 bases.

The chain carries TRBV7-3 and TRBJ2-7, with a possible D match to TRBD2 (6 bases). Per germline, CDR1 SGHTA and CDR2 FQGTGA. V lost 2 bases to trimming and J lost 7 bases, with 15 bases between them. The CDR3 spans 14 residues. The CDR3 region has the DNA TGTGCCAGCAGCTTAGCGGGACCCATCGGGGAGCAGTACTTC. It codes for CASSLAGPIGEQYF.

The chain has TRBV24-1 and TRBJ1-5; D perhaps matches TRBD1 (5 bases). This CDR3 spans 13 amino acids. V lost 3 bases, J lost 6 bases, and 8 bases lay in between. Germline V gene lookup returns CDR1 KGHDR and CDR2 SFDVKD. The CDR3 DNA follows: TGTGCCACCAGTGATAAGGGGTTTCAGCCCCAGCATTTT. Its translation is CATSDKGFQPQHF.

The chain employs TRBV3-1 (or the pseudogene TRBV3-2) and TRBJ1-1; TRBD1 agrees at 10 bases. V dropped 5 bases and J dropped 5; count of bases not matched to a gene: 11. The CDR3 sequence is 16 residues long. The V gene's germline CDR1 is LGHDT and CDR2 YNNKEL (reference sequence). CDR3 in DNA: TGTGCCAGCAGCATGCGGGACAGGGGTAGAGAGACTGAAGCTTTCTTT. Its translation is CASSMRDRGRETEAFF.

The CDR3 loop reads CASSLESGGKEQYF. The CDR3 nucleotides are TGCGCCAGCAGCTTGGAAAGCGGCGGGAAGGAGCAGTACTTC. This chain joins TRBV5-1 and TRBJ2-7; D might be TRBD2 (6 bases). Germline CDR1 is SGHRS and CDR2 is YFSETQ. The CDR3 loop spans 14 amino acids. V was trimmed by 0 bases and J by 7 bases, leaving 14 bases between them.

The chain combines TRBV5-1 with TRBJ2-7; 8 bases line up with TRBD1. This CDR3 region has 15 residues. Germline V gives CDR1 SGHRS, CDR2 YFSETQ. After removal of 5 bases from V and 2 bases from J, the junction contained 9 bases not matched to a gene. CDR3 sequence (DNA): TGCGCCAGCAGTTCCTCCGGGACAGGAGCCTACGAGCAGTACTTC. It specifies CASSSSGTGAYEQYF.

The rearrangement links TRBV12-3 or TRBV12-4 to TRBJ1-1; no firm D call. Trimming took 10 bases from V and 0 from J, leaving 6 bases between them. The CDR3 loop spans 11 amino acids. CDR3 residues: CAIQMNTEAFF. The CDR3 DNA reads TGTGCCATACAGATGAACACTGAAGCTTTCTTT.

The rearrangement uses TRBV19 and TRBJ1-1, with a possible D match to TRBD1 (6 bases). CDR1 is LNHDA, CDR2 SQIVND, per germline (reference sequence). The CDR3 has 15 amino acids. With 3 bases removed from V and 4 bases from J, the gap between germline ends came to 15 bases. The CDR3 protein is CASSITPQGITEAFF. CDR3 bases: TGTGCCAGTAGTATTACTCCGCAGGGGATCACTGAAGCTTTCTTT.